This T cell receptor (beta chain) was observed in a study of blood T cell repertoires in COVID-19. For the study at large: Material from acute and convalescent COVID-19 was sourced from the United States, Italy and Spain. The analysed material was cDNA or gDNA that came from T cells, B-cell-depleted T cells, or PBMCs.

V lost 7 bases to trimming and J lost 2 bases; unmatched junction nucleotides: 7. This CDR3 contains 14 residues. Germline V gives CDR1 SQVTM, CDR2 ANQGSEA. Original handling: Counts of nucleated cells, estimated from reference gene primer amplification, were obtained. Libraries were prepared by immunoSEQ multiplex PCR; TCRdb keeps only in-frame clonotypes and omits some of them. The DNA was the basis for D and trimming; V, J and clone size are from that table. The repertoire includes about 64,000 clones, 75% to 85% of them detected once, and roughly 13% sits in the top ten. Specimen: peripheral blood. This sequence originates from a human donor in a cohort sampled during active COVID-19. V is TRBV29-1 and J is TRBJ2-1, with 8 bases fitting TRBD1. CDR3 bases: TGCAGCGCTATACAGGGGGTTGCCTACAATGAGCAGTTCTTC. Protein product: CSAIQGVAYNEQFF.